This TCR beta chain was identified in a study of OX40 agonist ivuxolimab in advanced cancers. Looking at the study overall: Ivuxolimab, an antibody that agonizes OX40 (CD134), was administered to the patients. Hepatocellular carcinoma, melanoma, renal cell or head and neck cancer occurred in dose-escalation patients.

The germline V gene encodes CDR1 PRHDT and CDR2 FYEKMQ (reference sequence). The V and J ends lost 2 bases and 3 bases, in that order; junction bases with no gene match: 1. The CDR3 totals 14 residues. Study-wide findings and caveats: The study found among the lowest clonal expansion in partial responders at 0.1-3.0 mg/kg.

Using immunoSEQ multiplex PCR, the repertoire was profiled, and TCRdb retains in-frame clones only, with some absent. Among about 44,000 clones, about 91% were seen once, and the ten largest hold 25% to 30%. Autoimmune disease history or systemic immunosuppression disqualified patients. As to this clone: The antigen remains undetermined.

The sequencing here drew on CD4+ or CD8+ T cells sorted from blood, taken in a trial of the OX40 agonist ivuxolimab. V usage is TRBV13 and J usage is TRBJ2-5; TRBD1 matches at 9 bases. The TCR was taken from an adult with an advanced solid tumor such as melanoma, head and neck, liver or kidney cancer. The CDR3 region is CASSLRTGEETQYF. DNA of the CDR3: TGTGCCAGCAGCTTACGGACAGGGGAAGAGACCCAGTACTTC.